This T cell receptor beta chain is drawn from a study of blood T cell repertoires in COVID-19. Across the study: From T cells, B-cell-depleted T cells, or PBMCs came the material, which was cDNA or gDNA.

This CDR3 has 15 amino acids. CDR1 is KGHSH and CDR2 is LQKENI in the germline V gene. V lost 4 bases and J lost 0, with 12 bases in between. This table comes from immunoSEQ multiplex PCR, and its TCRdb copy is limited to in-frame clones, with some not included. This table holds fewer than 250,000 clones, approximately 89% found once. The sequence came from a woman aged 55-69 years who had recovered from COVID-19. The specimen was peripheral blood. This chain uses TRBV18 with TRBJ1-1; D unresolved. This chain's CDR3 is CASSRQMTVNTEAFF. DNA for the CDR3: TGTGCCAGCTCACGACAAATGACGGTGAACACTGAAGCTTTCTTT.